A selection of T cell receptor beta chains follows, all from one sample in a study of blood T cell repertoires in COVID-19. Clones were read by immunoSEQ multiplex PCR, and TCRdb kept only the in-frame ones, dropping some. The table lists more than 200,000 clones, roughly 86% of them singletons, with roughly 10% in the top ten. Specimen: peripheral blood. The receptors originated from a woman aged 45-59 years with COVID-19, enrolled during active disease. The CDR3 runs from the conserved cysteine through the conserved F or W. D genes are given only for firm matches. Rows give clone size only sometimes, using once, few, many, or a class for an expanded clone.

TRBJ2-4,TRBD2,-,TRBV19,CASRGLSGGAWHF,TGTGCCAGTAGAGGTCTTTCCGGGGGGGCGTGGCACTTC
TRBJ1-1,-,-,TRBV9,CASSVANWGGEAFF,TGTGCCAGCAGCGTAGCTAATTGGGGGGGTGAAGCTTTCTTT
TRBJ1-5,-,-,TRBV7-9,CASSEGDSYQPQHF,TGTGCCAGCAGCGAAGGTGATAGCTATCAGCCCCAGCATTTT
TRBJ2-2,TRBD1,-,TRBV10-3,CAISENRGLVTGELFF,TGTGCCATCAGTGAAAACAGGGGGCTTGTCACCGGGGAGCTGTTTTTT
TRBJ2-6,-,-,TRBV7-9,CASSLGRGRLAGANVLTF,TGTGCCAGCAGCTTAGGTAGGGGCCGACTAGCTGGGGCCAACGTCCTGACTTTC
TRBJ1-5,-,-,TRBV28,CASSLFKGINQPQHF,TGTGCCAGCAGTTTATTTAAGGGGATTAATCAGCCCCAGCATTTT
TRBJ1-2,-,-,TRBV5-1,CASSLRQASRDGYTF,TGCGCCAGCAGCCTCCGACAGGCTTCTAGGGATGGCTACACCTTC
TRBJ2-1,TRBD1,-,TRBV19,CASSMKGQYTYNEQFF,TGTGCCAGTAGTATGAAGGGACAGTACACCTACAATGAGCAGTTCTTC
TRBJ1-2,-,-,TRBV30,CAWLQGGGYGYTF,TGTGCCTGGCTTCAGGGAGGGGGTTATGGCTACACCTTC
TRBJ2-3,-,-,TRBV5-1,CATGDTSSSTDTQYF,TGCGCCACCGGGGACACGAGCTCTAGCACAGATACGCAGTATTTT
TRBJ1-6,TRBD1,-,TRBV5-6,CASSLGDRGRDSPLHF,TGTGCCAGCAGCTTGGGTGACAGGGGACGGGATTCACCCCTCCACTTT
TRBJ1-2,-,few,TRBV7-9,CASSLEFSYGYTF,TGTGCCAGCAGCTTAGAATTCAGCTATGGCTACACCTTC
TRBJ2-1,TRBD2,-,TRBV5-1,CASSLGVGIAGKREQFF,TGCGCCAGCAGCTTGGGGGTCGGAATAGCGGGGAAGAGGGAGCAGTTCTTC
TRBJ2-3,TRBD2,-,TRBV3-1/TRBV3-2,CASSPTGLAGAGTQYF,TGTGCCAGCAGCCCGACGGGACTAGCGGGGGCAGGAACGCAGTATTTT
TRBJ2-1,-,-,TRBV19,CASNLLLGDEQFF,TGTGCCAGTAACCTCCTCCTAGGAGATGAGCAGTTCTTC
TRBJ1-5,-,-,TRBV6-2/TRBV6-3,CASSEGYEHLREPQHF,TGTGCCAGCAGTGAGGGATATGAACATTTAAGGGAGCCCCAGCATTTT
TRBJ1-5,TRBD1,-,TRBV28,CASSLDRGLNQPQHF,TGTGCCAGCAGTTTAGACAGGGGGCTCAATCAGCCCCAGCATTTT
TRBJ2-3,TRBD2,once,TRBV2,CASSEASGGATDTQYF,TGTGCCAGCAGTGAAGCGAGCGGGGGGGCCACAGATACGCAGTATTTT
TRBJ2-3,-,-,TRBV29-1,CSVEGGQTSQYF,TGCAGCGTTGAGGGGGGGCAGACATCGCAGTATTTT
TRBJ1-1,TRBD1,-,TRBV6-1,CASSGRQGAPYTEAFF,TGTGCCAGCAGTGGGAGACAGGGGGCACCCTACACTGAAGCTTTCTTT
TRBJ2-1,-,-,TRBV19,CASSIGDFLSSYNEQFF,TGTGCCAGTAGTATAGGGGACTTTCTGAGCTCCTACAATGAGCAGTTCTTC
TRBJ2-5,-,once,TRBV30,CAWSARRSEETQYF,TGTGCCTGGAGCGCTCGTAGATCTGAGGAGACCCAGTACTTC
TRBJ2-2,TRBD2,few,TRBV7-2,CASSLGLANTGELFF,TGTGCCAGCAGCCTCGGACTAGCGAACACCGGGGAGCTGTTTTTT
TRBJ1-3,-,-,TRBV7-2,CASSLRSLSGNTIYF,TGTGCCAGCAGCTTACGTTCCCTCTCTGGAAACACCATATATTTT
TRBJ1-1,-,once,TRBV19,CASSRREGRAFF,TGTGCCAGTAGCAGGAGGGAGGGGAGAGCTTTCTTT
TRBJ2-7,TRBD2,few,TRBV11-3,CASSYRGLAGGSSYEQYF,TGTGCCAGCAGCTACAGAGGACTAGCGGGGGGGAGCTCCTACGAGCAGTACTTC
TRBJ2-5,TRBD1,-,TRBV11-2,CASTGGLGWTQYF,TGTGCCAGTACAGGGGGCCTCGGATGGACCCAGTACTTC
TRBJ2-1,TRBD1,-,TRBV11-2,CASSRQGLYNEQFF,TGTGCCAGCAGCAGACAGGGGCTTTACAATGAGCAGTTCTTC
TRBJ2-7,-,-,TRBV19,CASSRDITYEQYF,TGTGCCAGTAGCCGGGACATAACCTACGAGCAGTACTTC
TRBJ1-2,TRBD1,-,TRBV6-6,CASSYTRTGANYGYTF,TGTGCCAGCAGTTACACGCGGACAGGGGCAAACTATGGCTACACCTTC
TRBJ1-5,-,-,TRBV19,CAAGSGFNQPQHF,TGTGCCGCCGGGTCGGGGTTTAATCAGCCCCAGCATTTT
TRBJ1-1,TRBD1,-,TRBV11-2,CASSGRDRGEAFF,TGTGCCAGCAGCGGCCGGGACAGGGGCGAAGCTTTCTTT
TRBJ1-6,TRBD1,-,TRBV23-1,CASSNKGGLGYNSPLHF,TGCGCCAGCAGTAATAAAGGGGGCTTGGGGTATAATTCACCCCTCCACTTT
TRBJ1-2,-,-,TRBV7-9,CASSFTGRGYTF,TGTGCCAGCAGCTTCACAGGGCGCGGCTACACCTTC
TRBJ2-2,TRBD2,many,TRBV11-3,CASSFRTSGGPGELFF,TGTGCCAGCAGCTTCAGGACTAGCGGGGGGCCCGGGGAGCTGTTTTTT
TRBJ2-2,-,-,TRBV27,CASTLMGPNTGELFF,TGTGCCAGTACCCTCATGGGGCCCAACACCGGGGAGCTGTTTTTT
TRBJ1-2,-,-,TRBV9,CASSVGGRRREGYTF,TGTGCCAGCAGCGTAGGAGGCAGGAGGAGGGAGGGCTACACCTTC
TRBJ1-1,-,few,TRBV5-8,CASSFAGRPEAFF,TGTGCCAGCAGCTTCGCAGGGCGCCCTGAAGCTTTCTTT
TRBJ1-5,-,-,TRBV11-2,CASSSLKGTNPSNQPQHF,TGTGCCAGCAGCTCCTTAAAGGGGACAAATCCTAGCAATCAGCCCCAGCATTTT
TRBJ2-7,TRBD2,-,TRBV10-3,CAISEPTSGGTSYEQYF,TGTGCCATCAGTGAGCCCACTAGCGGGGGGACATCCTACGAGCAGTACTTC
TRBJ2-7,-,-,TRBV2,CASSVTVTYEQYF,TGTGCCAGCAGTGTCACAGTTACCTACGAGCAGTACTTC